The clone carrying this T cell receptor beta chain showed up many times. This entry comes from a study of response to subunit inactivated influenza vaccine. Germline values: CDR1 MNHEY, CDR2 SVGEGT. The CDR3 runs to 16 residues. V dropped 6 bases and J dropped 7; count of bases not matched to a gene: 14. Via MiXCR, TCRdb re-called the RT-PCR reads, giving one row per CDR3 protein. The sample consists of just under 550,000 distinct CDR3 sequences, roughly 23% of them appearing once. These data also formed part of another study, on T cells expressing NK-cell markers. That paper adds: Beta-chain TCR cDNA was generated via 5'RACE template switching with UMIs. Source material for TCR beta repertoires consisted of sorted CD3+CD56+NKG2C+, CD3+CD56+NKG2C- and CD3+CD56-NKG2C+ T cells. Seven sequenced donors out of eight were HCMV-seropositive, one seronegative. Sorting in several experiments was restricted by an anti-gamma-delta TCR antibody to alpha-beta TCR T cells. Whether expanded NKG2C-expressing T cell clones recognize HCMV is unknown.

The V and J genes are TRBV6-2 or TRBV6-3 and TRBJ2-1; 8 bases fit TRBD2. The receptor was derived from a man aged 50 to 60 who received an inactivated influenza vaccine. The source material was CD4+ T cells sorted from PBMCs, sampled less than 13 days after vaccination. The CDR3 bases are TGTGCCAGCAGATCCCTTGGCGGGAGGATCGGGAATGAGCAGTTCTTC. Its protein is CASRSLGGRIGNEQFF.